These T cell receptor beta chains were read from a single sample in a study of blood T cells in healthy people across ages. Each CDR3 protein gets one entry after TCRdb re-called the 5' RACE reads with MiXCR. This table holds roughly 830,000 distinct CDR3 sequences, about 62% found once. The sample taken for sequencing was blood. The receptors were gathered from a man aged 25-45 years in good health. CDR3s include the opening cysteine and the closing phenylalanine or tryptophan. The D gene is left open where the match is weak. The size entry is marked missing in some rows and otherwise reads once, few, many or a size class.

DNA: TGTGCCAGCAGCCGACGAGCTGCTAACACCGGGGAGCTGTTTTTT
CDR3: CASSRRAANTGELFF
size: -
D: -
J: TRBJ2-2
V: TRBV7-2

DNA: TGTGCCACCAGCAGAGATAGGGACAGTTTCTCATATGGCTACACCTTC
CDR3: CATSRDRDSFSYGYTF
size: -
D: TRBD1
J: TRBJ1-2
V: TRBV15

DNA: TGTGCCAGCAGCCAAGACCGGACAGTTGGCTACACCTTC
CDR3: CASSQDRTVGYTF
size: -
D: -
J: TRBJ1-2
V: TRBV3-1

DNA: TGTGCCAGCAGCGAGGGATTCAGGCAGCCCCAGCATTTT
CDR3: CASSEGFRQPQHF
size: -
D: -
J: TRBJ1-5
V: TRBV12-3/TRBV12-4

DNA: TGTGCCAGCAGTCCGTCCAGGGATGAGCAGTTCTTC
CDR3: CASSPSRDEQFF
size: few
D: -
J: TRBJ2-1
V: TRBV6-2/TRBV6-3

DNA: TGTGCCAGCAGCCTAGACCCGGGGGGGGTGAGCTCCTACAATGAGCAGTTCTTC
CDR3: CASSLDPGGVSSYNEQFF
size: -
D: TRBD2
J: TRBJ2-1
V: TRBV7-6

DNA: TGTGCCAGCAGCTTAGGCGGGACGGGGAATTCACCCCTCCACTTT
CDR3: CASSLGGTGNSPLHF
size: -
D: -
J: TRBJ1-6
V: TRBV7-6

DNA: TGTGCCAGCAGTTACGGGGCAGGGATACCCTACGAGCAGTACTTC
CDR3: CASSYGAGIPYEQYF
size: -
D: -
J: TRBJ2-7
V: TRBV6-5

DNA: TGTGCCAGCCCAGAAAACCTAGCGGGGGGGCAAAGTGGTGAAGGGACCCAGTACTTC
CDR3: CASPENLAGGQSGEGTQYF
size: -
D: TRBD2
J: TRBJ2-5
V: TRBV4-2

DNA: TGTGCCAGCAGTTTCCCCCGACCGGGACTAGATGAGCAGTTCTTC
CDR3: CASSFPRPGLDEQFF
size: -
D: TRBD2
J: TRBJ2-1
V: TRBV6-2/TRBV6-3

DNA: TGCAGCGTTGCCCGTTCGATGGTACAGTTCTTC
CDR3: CSVARSMVQFF
size: -
D: -
J: TRBJ2-1
V: TRBV29-1

DNA: TGTGCTAGCAGTGAGAGGGTAGGGTATGGCTACACCTTC
CDR3: CASSERVGYGYTF
size: once
D: -
J: TRBJ1-2
V: TRBV2

DNA: TGTGCCACCAGCAGGTCTTGGGCGGGACAGTACAATGAGCAGTTCTTC
CDR3: CATSRSWAGQYNEQFF
size: -
D: -
J: TRBJ2-1
V: TRBV15

DNA: TGTGCCAGCAGCCCCGGACTAGCCCCCTACGAGCAGTACTTC
CDR3: CASSPGLAPYEQYF
size: few
D: TRBD2
J: TRBJ2-7
V: TRBV7-9

DNA: TGTGCCAGCAGCTTAGATAGCGGGGTGAACAATGAGCAGTTCTTC
CDR3: CASSLDSGVNNEQFF
size: -
D: TRBD2
J: TRBJ2-1
V: TRBV11-2

DNA: TGTGCCAGCAGCTCCCCCGGGACAAAAGGTTGGGCCTGGGATGAGCAGTTCTTC
CDR3: CASSSPGTKGWAWDEQFF
size: -
D: -
J: TRBJ2-1
V: TRBV7-2

DNA: TGTGCCAGCACCCGGGGGGCAGATTACACCGGGGAGCTGTTTTTT
CDR3: CASTRGADYTGELFF
size: -
D: -
J: TRBJ2-2
V: TRBV28

DNA: TGCAGTGCTAGAGAAGGTAGACCAAATGAGCAGTTCTTC
CDR3: CSAREGRPNEQFF
size: few
D: -
J: TRBJ2-1
V: TRBV20-1

DNA: TGTGCCAGCAGTGATGCCCATGAGCAGTTCTTC
CDR3: CASSDAHEQFF
size: few
D: -
J: TRBJ2-1
V: TRBV25-1

DNA: TGTGCCAGCAGTCCCTATAGCAATGAGCAGTTCTTC
CDR3: CASSPYSNEQFF
size: once
D: -
J: TRBJ2-1
V: TRBV6-2/TRBV6-3

DNA: TGTGCCATCGGCCGGGCGTACTCCTACGAGCAGTACTTC
CDR3: CAIGRAYSYEQYF
size: -
D: -
J: TRBJ2-7
V: TRBV28

DNA: TGCGCCACCGGCGGAGACCGAATGAGCACAGATACGCAGTATTTT
CDR3: CATGGDRMSTDTQYF
size: -
D: -
J: TRBJ2-3
V: TRBV5-1

DNA: TGCAGTGCTAGAGTTGGGACTTCCGTCGGTGAAGCTTTCTTT
CDR3: CSARVGTSVGEAFF
size: -
D: -
J: TRBJ1-1
V: TRBV20-1

DNA: TGTGCCATCAGACCGGGACCGGAGAAACCTGAAGCTTTCTTT
CDR3: CAIRPGPEKPEAFF
size: -
D: -
J: TRBJ1-1
V: TRBV10-3

DNA: TGCGCCAGCAGCCAAGAGAACAGGGGGAAATCTCACGAGCAGTACTTC
CDR3: CASSQENRGKSHEQYF
size: -
D: TRBD1
J: TRBJ2-7
V: TRBV4-3

DNA: TGTGCCTGGAGTATACAGGGTGAGACCCAGTACTTC
CDR3: CAWSIQGETQYF
size: -
D: -
J: TRBJ2-5
V: TRBV30

DNA: TGTGCCAGCAGCTTTACTAGCGGGACCAGCTCCTACGAGCAGTACTTC
CDR3: CASSFTSGTSSYEQYF
size: few
D: TRBD2
J: TRBJ2-7
V: TRBV7-2

DNA: TGCAGTTTATCGACAGGGACCTACGAGCAGTACTTC
CDR3: CSLSTGTYEQYF
size: -
D: TRBD1
J: TRBJ2-7
V: TRBV20-1

DNA: TGTGCCATCAGTGAGGAGAACGCCCAGCGCCCAGATACGCAGTATTTT
CDR3: CAISEENAQRPDTQYF
size: -
D: -
J: TRBJ2-3
V: TRBV10-3

DNA: TGTGCCAGCAGTAAAGGACTAGCGGGCGCCTACGAGCAGTACTTC
CDR3: CASSKGLAGAYEQYF
size: few
D: TRBD2
J: TRBJ2-7
V: TRBV12-3/TRBV12-4

DNA: TGCAGCGTCTCTGGCTCCTACGAGCAGTACTTC
CDR3: CSVSGSYEQYF
size: few
D: -
J: TRBJ2-7
V: TRBV29-1

DNA: TGTGCCAGCAGCGTGTGGGGACTTAAAACGTACAATGAGCAGTTCTTC
CDR3: CASSVWGLKTYNEQFF
size: -
D: -
J: TRBJ2-1
V: TRBV9

DNA: TGCAGTGCTAGGGAACTTCTCCGGACGGACACTGAAGCTTTCTTT
CDR3: CSARELLRTDTEAFF
size: -
D: -
J: TRBJ1-1
V: TRBV20-1

DNA: TGTGCCAGCAGCTTACAGAGCGGAACCCAGTACTTC
CDR3: CASSLQSGTQYF
size: -
D: -
J: TRBJ2-5
V: TRBV7-6

DNA: TGTGCCAGCAGTACCCAGGACAGGGGGCTATACAATGAGCAGTTCTTC
CDR3: CASSTQDRGLYNEQFF
size: -
D: TRBD1
J: TRBJ2-1
V: TRBV12-3/TRBV12-4

DNA: TGTGCCAGCAGTCAGGGACAGGGGGCAGGCAATCAGCCCCAGCATTTT
CDR3: CASSQGQGAGNQPQHF
size: -
D: TRBD1
J: TRBJ1-5
V: TRBV12-3/TRBV12-4

DNA: TGTGCCAGCAGCCAAGAAATGGTCTACACCTTC
CDR3: CASSQEMVYTF
size: many
D: -
J: TRBJ1-2
V: TRBV3-1

DNA: TGCGCCAGCAGCCCGGGACTCCAAAGAGCAGATACGCAGTATTTT
CDR3: CASSPGLQRADTQYF
size: -
D: -
J: TRBJ2-3
V: TRBV5-1

DNA: TGCAGTGCTAGAGATTCCGGGGGAATCTACGAGCAGTACTTC
CDR3: CSARDSGGIYEQYF
size: -
D: -
J: TRBJ2-7
V: TRBV20-1

DNA: TGCGCCAGCAGCTTATCCGGGACAGGTGACGAGACCCAGTACTTC
CDR3: CASSLSGTGDETQYF
size: -
D: TRBD1
J: TRBJ2-5
V: TRBV5-1

DNA: TGTGCCAGCAGCGAGGGACTAGCGGGGATACTAGCCAAAAACATTCAGTACTTC
CDR3: CASSEGLAGILAKNIQYF
size: -
D: TRBD2
J: TRBJ2-4
V: TRBV7-2

DNA: TGTGCCAGCAGTGAATACAGGGCCGGGGAGCTGTTTTTT
CDR3: CASSEYRAGELFF
size: -
D: -
J: TRBJ2-2
V: TRBV6-4